The clone carrying this TCR beta chain was seen more than once but under ten times. This record comes from a study of blood T cell repertoires in COVID-19. Turning to the study itself: There were acute and convalescent COVID-19 samples, and they came from the United States, Italy and Spain. Sources were T cells, B-cell-depleted T cells, or PBMCs; the material itself was cDNA or gDNA.

Under the authors' procedure: Amplifying reference gene primers gave estimates of nucleated cell counts. Profiled with immunoSEQ multiplex PCR; TCRdb holds only in-frame clones, not every one. From that table come the V and J calls and clone size; the DNA was used to work out D and trimming. The profile shows some 180,000 clones, roughly 80% of them singletons. The CDR3 length is 12 residues. CDR1 is SEHNR, CDR2 FQNEAQ, per germline (reference sequence). Trimming took off 8 bases at V and 13 bases at J, with 18 bases between the two ends. Sequences were obtained from peripheral blood. The sequence was collected from a man aged 50-60 years who had recovered from COVID-19. The V call is TRBV7-9, the J call TRBJ2-1; perhaps TRBD1 as D (5 bases). The CDR3 DNA is TGTGCCAGCGACCGTTCCGACAGAGCCCAGTTCTTC. Amino acids: CASDRSDRAQFF. Full variable domain (rest looked up from reference TRBV7-9 and TRBJ2-1): DTGVSQNPRHKITKRGQNVTFRCDPISEHNRLYWYRQTLGQGPEFLTYFQNEAQLEKSRLLSDRFSAERPKGSFSTLEIQRTEQGDSAMYLCASDRSDRAQFFGPGTRLTVL.